These 18 T cell receptor beta chains share one sample of origin, sequenced in a study of T cell responses to AZD1222 COVID-19 vaccine. Sequencing was performed with immunoSEQ multiplex PCR; in TCRdb, only in-frame clones are kept and a portion is missing. This table has about 97,000 clones, around 84% appearing once. Here the sequenced sample was peripheral blood, taken on day 0 of AZD1222 vaccination. The receptors originated from an adult in good health.

The chain recombines TRBV30 with TRBJ1-1; D gene uncertain. Trimming left V 5 bases short and J 0 bases short, with 7 bases between. The CDR3 is 12 amino acids. Per the germline V gene, CDR1 is GTSNPN and CDR2 is SVGIG (reference sequence). CDR3 region: CAWGLLNTEAFF. The CDR3 nucleotides are TGTGCCTGGGGACTTTTGAACACTGAAGCTTTCTTT.

V gene TRBV7-8 combines with J gene TRBJ2-1; no clear D. Per the germline V gene, CDR1 is SGHVS and CDR2 is FQNEAQ. Trimming shortened V by 1 base and J by 2 bases, and 9 bases separated the two germline ends. The CDR3 loop spans 15 amino acids. DNA of the CDR3: TGTGCCAGCAGCTTAGTGTTGGCGGCCTACAATGAGCAGTTCTTC. Its protein product is CASSLVLAAYNEQFF.

The chain has TRBV5-5 and TRBJ2-5, with D possibly matching TRBD1 (6 bases). Germline-derived CDR1 and CDR2 are SGHKS and YYEKEE (reference sequence). Trimming removed 4 bases from V and 5 bases from J, with 15 bases in between. This CDR3 spans 14 amino acids. The CDR3 here is CASSEGGWGETQYF. Here the CDR3 DNA reads TGTGCCAGCAGCGAAGGGGGATGGGGGGAGACCCAGTACTTC.

The rearrangement uses TRBV27 and TRBJ2-7; the D gene is possibly TRBD1 (6 bases). V shed 7 bases and J shed 2 bases, with 18 bases lying between them. The CDR3 consists of 15 residues. Looked up from germline, CDR1 is MNHEY and CDR2 is SMNVEV (reference sequence). The CDR3 bases are TGTGCCAGCATATACAGGGCCCGCGGTCCCTACGAGCAGTACTTC. Protein product: CASIYRARGPYEQYF.

The V call is TRBV7-2, the J call TRBJ2-1, with D perhaps given as TRBD1 or TRBD2 (5 bases each). V was shortened by 5 bases and J by 5 bases, with 10 bases between the two germline ends. Germline values: CDR1 SGHTA, CDR2 FQGNSA. There are 13 residues in the CDR3. The CDR3, as DNA: TGTGCCAGCAGCCAGGGACGGCACAATGAGCAGTTCTTC. Its translation: CASSQGRHNEQFF.

The chain joins TRBV6-4 to TRBJ1-1, with D unclear. Trimming left V 3 bases short and J 3 bases short, with 11 bases between. From germline, CDR1 is MRHNA and CDR2 SNTAGT. This CDR3 spans 14 amino acids. CDR3: CASSEGQAYTEAFF. The CDR3 DNA reads TGTGCCAGCAGTGAGGGTCAGGCGTACACTGAAGCTTTCTTT.

The V gene is TRBV20-1, the J gene TRBJ1-5; no clear D. The CDR3 runs 11 residues. Germline V gene sequence: CDR1 DFQATT, CDR2 SNEGSKA (reference sequence). Trimming took off 1 base at V and 7 bases at J, with 5 bases between the two ends. The CDR3 here is CSARGGQPQHF. The CDR3 DNA is TGCAGTGCTAGAGGCGGACAGCCCCAGCATTTT.

Note on this clone: At the DNA level, this CDR3 is encoded by other sequences in the same sample as well. The chain uses TRBV30 and TRBJ2-2, with 8 nucleotides matching TRBD1. Germline V gene sequence: CDR1 GTSNPN, CDR2 SVGIG (reference sequence). With 3 bases clipped from V and 1 base from J, the junction kept 1 base outside the gene matches. The CDR3 is 14 residues long. CDR3 sequence (DNA): TGTGCCTGGAGAGGGACAGGGAACACCGGGGAGCTGTTTTTT. Encoded protein: CAWRGTGNTGELFF. The complete variable domain, with remaining parts taken from reference TRBV30 and TRBJ2-2, reads SQTIHQWPATLVQPVGSPLSLECTVEGTSNPNLYWYRQAAGRGLQLLFYSVGIGQISSEVPQNLSASRPQDRQFILSSKKLLLSDSGFYLCAWRGTGNTGELFFGEGSRLTVL.

The rearrangement joins TRBV27 to TRBJ2-7, with D possibly being TRBD1 (6 bases). Trimming took off 6 bases at V and 4 bases at J, with 16 bases between the two ends. The germline gives CDR1 MNHEY, CDR2 SMNVEV (reference sequence). The CDR3 is 14 amino acids. The CDR3 bases are TGTGCCAGCAGGCGGAATCAGGGGAATTACGAGCAGTACTTC. This sequence encodes CASRRNQGNYEQYF.

The table lists this clone with many counts. The J gene is TRBJ2-7, the V gene TRBV7-2; D is ambiguous. The CDR3 contains 15 residues. From germline, CDR1 is SGHTA and CDR2 FQGNSA. The ends were cut back, 1 base at V and 4 bases at J, with 14 bases in the middle. The CDR3 region is CASSLVGERRYEQYF. CDR3 nucleotides: TGTGCCAGCAGCTTAGTCGGCGAGAGAAGGTACGAGCAGTACTTC.

This clone was recorded once. The chain has TRBV19 and TRBJ1-3, with D possibly being TRBD1 (5 bases). With 3 bases removed from V and 0 bases from J, the gap between germline ends came to 6 bases. This CDR3 has 14 amino acids. The germline V gene has CDR1 LNHDA and CDR2 SQIVND (reference sequence). CDR3 DNA: TGTGCCAGTAGTATGGGGCACTCTGGAAACACCATATATTTT. Translated, it gives CASSMGHSGNTIYF.

The chain is built from TRBV10-3 and TRBJ1-4; D ambiguous. The CDR3 consists of 15 residues. Germline CDR1 ENHRY, CDR2 SYGVKD. Between the trimmed V and J ends, which lost 6 bases and 5 bases, there was a span of 16 bases. CDR3 amino acids: CAIRPSGSSNEKLFF. CDR3 nucleotide sequence: TGTGCCATCAGACCCTCAGGAAGCTCAAATGAAAAACTGTTTTTT.

The rearrangement links TRBV29-1 to TRBJ2-7; 9 bases are a match to TRBD1. The CDR3 has 12 residues. Trimming at V came to 4 bases and at J to 7 bases, leaving 5 bases not matched to a gene. Germline CDR1 SQVTM, CDR2 ANQGSEA. The DNA for the CDR3 is TGCAGCGTTGGGGACAGGGTAGGGGAGCAGTACTTC. Translation: CSVGDRVGEQYF.

J is TRBJ2-5 and V is TRBV11-2; no clear D gene. The CDR3 length is 13 residues. Germline V gene data show CDR1 as SGHAT and CDR2 as FQNNGV. Trimming removed 2 bases at V and 2 bases at J, with 6 bases between. The CDR3 region has the DNA TGTGCCAGCAGCTTACAGCAACAAGAGACCCAGTACTTC. Amino acids: CASSLQQQETQYF. The whole variable domain, filled in from reference TRBV11-2 and TRBJ2-5, reads EAGVAQSPRYKIIEKRQSVAFWCNPISGHATLYWYQQILGQGPKLLIQFQNNGVVDDSQLPKDRFSAERLKGVDSTLKIQPAKLEDSAVYLCASSLQQQETQYFGPGTRLLVL.

CDR3 DNA: TGTGCCAGCAGCCAAGGGACAGGGCGACGTGAGACCCAGTACTTC. Encoded protein: CASSQGTGRRETQYF. The rearrangement links TRBV14 to TRBJ2-5; 8 bases line up with TRBD1. The germline CDR1 and CDR2 sequences are SGHDN and FVKESK. Unmatched junction bases numbered 6, after V lost 1 base and J lost 5 bases. This CDR3 contains 15 residues.

CDR3 sequence (DNA): TGTGCCAGCAGTGGTAACCTTTATGCAACTAATGAAAAACTGTTTTTT. Protein: CASSGNLYATNEKLFF. The V gene is TRBV6-2 or TRBV6-3, the J gene TRBJ1-4; D unresolved. Between the trimmed V and J ends, which lost 5 bases and 0 bases, there was a span of 13 bases. This CDR3 region has 16 residues. The germline V gene encodes CDR1 MNHEY and CDR2 SVGEGT.

Written as DNA, the CDR3 is TGTGCCAGCAGACGCGAAGGAGCCTCCTACGAGCAGTACTTC. As protein: CASRREGASYEQYF. J is TRBJ2-7 and V is TRBV2; D remains ambiguous. The CDR3 consists of 14 residues. V lost 6 bases and J lost 0, with 12 bases in between. Germline CDR1 is SNHLY and CDR2 is FYNNEI.

This clone ranks as medium-sized. The chain has TRBV4-1 and TRBJ2-7, with a possible D match to TRBD2 (5 bases). V gave up 4 bases and J gave up 1 base, with 11 bases separating them. The CDR3 totals 14 residues. Germline V gene sequence: CDR1 MGHRA, CDR2 YSYEKL. CDR3 sequence reads: CASSLELVSYEQYF. In DNA, the CDR3 is TGCGCCAGCAGCCTCGAACTAGTTTCCTACGAGCAGTACTTC.